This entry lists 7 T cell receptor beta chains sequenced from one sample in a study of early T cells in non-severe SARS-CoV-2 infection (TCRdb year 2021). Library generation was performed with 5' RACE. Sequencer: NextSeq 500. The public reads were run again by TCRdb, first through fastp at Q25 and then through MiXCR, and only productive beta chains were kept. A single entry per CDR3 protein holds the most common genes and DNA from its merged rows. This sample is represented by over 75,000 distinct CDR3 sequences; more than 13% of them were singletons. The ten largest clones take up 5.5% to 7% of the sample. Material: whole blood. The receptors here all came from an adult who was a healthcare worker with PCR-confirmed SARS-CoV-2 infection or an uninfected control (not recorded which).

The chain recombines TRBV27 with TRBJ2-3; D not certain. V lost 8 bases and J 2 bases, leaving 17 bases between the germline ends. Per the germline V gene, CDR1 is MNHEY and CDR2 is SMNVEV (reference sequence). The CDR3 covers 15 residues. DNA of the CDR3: TGTGCCAGCGGAGTCGGTGGGTTTCTCACAGATACGCAGTATTTT. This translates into CASGVGGFLTDTQYF.

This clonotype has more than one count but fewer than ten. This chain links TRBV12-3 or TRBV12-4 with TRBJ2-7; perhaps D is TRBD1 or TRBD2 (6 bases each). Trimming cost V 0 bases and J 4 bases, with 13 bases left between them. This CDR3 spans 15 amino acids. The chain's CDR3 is CASSLAQGGTYEQYF. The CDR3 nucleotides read TGTGCCAGCAGTTTAGCACAGGGCGGGACGTACGAGCAGTACTTC.

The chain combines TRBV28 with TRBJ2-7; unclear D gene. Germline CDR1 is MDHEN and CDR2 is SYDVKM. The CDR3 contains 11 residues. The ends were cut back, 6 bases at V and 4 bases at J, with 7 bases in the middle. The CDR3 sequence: CASSKDYEQYF. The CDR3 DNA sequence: TGTGCCAGCAGCAAAGATTACGAGCAGTACTTC. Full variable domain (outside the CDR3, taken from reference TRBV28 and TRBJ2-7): DVKVTQSSRYLVKRTGEKVFLECVQDMDHENMFWYRQDPGLGLRLIYFSYDVKMKEKGDIPEGYSVSREKKERFSLILESASTNQTSMYLCASSKDYEQYFGPGTRLTVT.

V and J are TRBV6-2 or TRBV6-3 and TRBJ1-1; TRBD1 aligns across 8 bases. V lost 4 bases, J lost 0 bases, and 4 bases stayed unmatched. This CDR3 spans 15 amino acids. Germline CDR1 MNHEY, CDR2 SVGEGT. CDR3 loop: CASSSRGPMNTEAFF. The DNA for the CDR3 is TGTGCCAGCAGTTCCAGGGGGCCCATGAACACTGAAGCTTTCTTT.

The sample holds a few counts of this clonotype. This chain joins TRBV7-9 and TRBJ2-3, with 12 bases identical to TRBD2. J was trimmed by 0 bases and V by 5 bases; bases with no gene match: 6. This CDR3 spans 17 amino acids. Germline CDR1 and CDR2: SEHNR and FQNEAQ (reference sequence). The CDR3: CASSAAGTSGSTDTQYF. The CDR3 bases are TGTGCCAGCAGCGCAGCCGGGACTAGCGGGAGCACAGATACGCAGTATTTT.

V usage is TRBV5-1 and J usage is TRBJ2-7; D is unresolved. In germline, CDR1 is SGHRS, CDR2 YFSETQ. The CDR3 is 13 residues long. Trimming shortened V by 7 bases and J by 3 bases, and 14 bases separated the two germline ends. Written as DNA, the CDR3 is TGCGCCAGCCGGGCACTAAAAGGCTACGAGCAGTACTTC. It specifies CASRALKGYEQYF. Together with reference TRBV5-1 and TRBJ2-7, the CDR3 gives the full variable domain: KAGVTQTPRYLIKTRGQQVTLSCSPISGHRSVSWYQQTPGQGLQFLFEYFSETQRNKGNFPGRFSGRQFSNSRSEMNVSTLELGDSALYLCASRALKGYEQYFGPGTRLTVT.

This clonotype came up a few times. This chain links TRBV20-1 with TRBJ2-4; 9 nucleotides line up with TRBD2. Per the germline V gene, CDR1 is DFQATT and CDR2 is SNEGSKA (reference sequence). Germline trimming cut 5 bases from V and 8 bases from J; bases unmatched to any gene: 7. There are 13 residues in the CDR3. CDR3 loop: CSAQGPSGDIQYF. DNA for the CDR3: TGCAGTGCTCAAGGGCCTAGCGGGGACATTCAGTACTTC.